A selection of T cell receptor beta chains follows, all from one sample in a study of blood T cell repertoires in COVID-19. Generated by immunoSEQ multiplex PCR, the TCRdb table keeps only in-frame clones and is missing some. The table has a few hundred thousand clones, about 87% seen once; the top ten hold less than 2.5%. Sequencing was carried out using PBMCs or T cells enriched from blood (not recorded which). These receptors all stem from a man in his forties in a cohort exposed to, infected with or recovered from COVID-19 (not recorded which). CDR3s include the opening cysteine and the closing phenylalanine or tryptophan. D genes are given only for firm matches. Clone size appears in some rows only: once, few, many, or a class for an expanded clone.

TRBD1,few,TRBJ1-5,TRBV6-2/TRBV6-3,CASSTAGTGNQPQHF,TGTGCCAGCAGTACAGCCGGGACAGGCAATCAGCCCCAGCATTTT
NA,NA,TRBJ1-2,TRBV18,CASSIDRNYGYTF,TGTGCCAGCTCAATTGACAGAAACTATGGCTACACCTTC
TRBD1,NA,TRBJ1-2,TRBV28,CASSQIDRGPSNYGYTF,TGTGCCAGCAGTCAGATTGACAGGGGACCTTCTAACTATGGCTACACCTTC
TRBD2,NA,TRBJ2-7,TRBV3-1/TRBV3-2,CASSHSGSPYEQYF,TGTGCCAGCAGCCATAGCGGGAGTCCCTACGAGCAGTACTTC
TRBD1,NA,TRBJ2-2,TRBV18,CASSRRDRGAAGELFF,TGTGCCAGCTCACGCCGGGACAGGGGCGCCGCCGGGGAGCTGTTTTTT
TRBD2,NA,TRBJ2-7,TRBV5-4,CASSLSGSSYEQYF,TGTGCCAGCAGCCTCAGCGGGAGTTCCTACGAGCAGTACTTC
TRBD2,NA,TRBJ2-7,TRBV11-2,CASSRTSGRARYEQYF,TGTGCCAGCAGCCGGACTAGCGGGAGGGCAAGATACGAGCAGTACTTC
NA,NA,TRBJ1-2,TRBV25-1,CASSEGSRSYGYTF,TGTGCCAGCAGTGAAGGGTCCAGGTCCTATGGCTACACCTTC
TRBD2,NA,TRBJ2-1,TRBV3-1/TRBV3-2,CASSPFPSGPYNEQFF,TGTGCCAGCAGCCCGTTTCCTAGCGGCCCCTACAATGAGCAGTTCTTC
TRBD2,NA,TRBJ2-1,TRBV14,CASSQPGLAPEQFF,TGTGCCAGCAGCCAGCCGGGACTAGCGCCTGAGCAGTTCTTC
TRBD2,once,TRBJ2-7,TRBV6-5,CASRTSGSFSEQYF,TGTGCCAGCAGGACCAGCGGGAGTTTCTCCGAGCAGTACTTC
TRBD2,NA,TRBJ2-3,TRBV5-4,CASSFRLAGDTDTQYF,TGTGCCAGCAGCTTTCGACTAGCGGGGGACACAGATACGCAGTATTTT
TRBD2,NA,TRBJ2-1,TRBV5-1,CASSPFSGETGNEQFF,TGCGCCAGCAGTCCGTTTAGCGGGGAGACGGGGAATGAGCAGTTCTTC
TRBD2,NA,TRBJ2-5,TRBV6-6,CAKRLCREVQETQYF,TGTGCCAAACGGTTATGTCGGGAGGTCCAAGAGACCCAGTACTTC
NA,NA,TRBJ1-4,TRBV5-5,CASSQTLAATNEKLFF,TGTGCCAGCAGCCAGACCTTAGCAGCAACTAATGAAAAACTGTTTTTT
NA,NA,TRBJ2-5,TRBV7-9,CASSLDSGKTTQYF,TGTGCCAGCAGCTTAGATAGCGGCAAGACGACCCAGTACTTC
NA,NA,TRBJ1-2,TRBV4-1,CASSLQGNYGYTF,TGCGCCAGCAGCTTACAGGGAAACTATGGCTACACCTTC
TRBD2,NA,TRBJ2-7,TRBV28,CASSWGSGAYEQYF,TGTGCCAGCAGTTGGGGCAGCGGGGCCTACGAGCAGTACTTC
NA,NA,TRBJ1-3,TRBV2,CASSRGSGNTIYF,TGTGCCAGCAGTAGGGGCTCTGGAAACACCATATATTTT
NA,NA,TRBJ2-1,TRBV19,CASRISGSSYNEQFF,TGTGCCAGTAGAATTAGTGGGAGCTCCTACAATGAGCAGTTCTTC
TRBD2,NA,TRBJ2-7,TRBV9,CASSVLSGSYEQYF,TGTGCCAGCAGCGTACTTAGCGGGAGTTACGAGCAGTACTTC
TRBD2,NA,TRBJ2-1,TRBV7-7,CASSLSGSTYNEQFF,TGTGCCAGCAGCTTAAGCGGGAGTACCTACAATGAGCAGTTCTTC
TRBD1,NA,TRBJ1-4,TRBV28,CASSSGRGLNEKLFF,TGTGCCAGCAGTTCCGGGAGGGGGCTTAATGAAAAACTGTTTTTT
NA,NA,TRBJ1-2,TRBV18,CASSPNPQGAYGYTF,TGTGCCAGCTCACCAAACCCGCAGGGTGCCTATGGCTACACCTTC
NA,NA,TRBJ2-7,TRBV3-1/TRBV3-2,CASSQSGEQYF,TGTGCCAGCAGCCAATCGGGGGAGCAGTACTTC
NA,NA,TRBJ1-1,TRBV5-6,CASDMEGGAGTEAFF,TGTGCCAGCGACATGGAGGGCGGGGCGGGCACTGAAGCTTTCTTT
TRBD1,NA,TRBJ1-1,TRBV7-2,CASSFQGGQKNTEAFF,TGTGCCAGCAGCTTTCAGGGGGGACAAAAGAACACTGAAGCTTTCTTT
TRBD1,NA,TRBJ2-3,TRBV2,CASMAGRGTDTQYF,TGTGCCAGCATGGCCGGCAGGGGGACAGATACGCAGTATTTT
TRBD2,NA,TRBJ2-1,TRBV4-1,CASSQPSGRGGSYNEQFF,TGCGCCAGCAGCCAACCTAGCGGGAGGGGGGGCTCCTACAATGAGCAGTTCTTC
TRBD1,NA,TRBJ1-2,TRBV2,CASRATGASGYGYTF,TGTGCCAGCAGGGCCACAGGGGCCTCAGGCTATGGCTACACCTTC
NA,NA,TRBJ2-2,TRBV6-1,CASSDLNTGELFF,TGTGCCAGCAGTGACCTCAACACCGGGGAGCTGTTTTTT
NA,NA,TRBJ1-4,TRBV19,CASSITQTVSEKLFF,TGTGCCAGTAGTATCACACAGACAGTCTCTGAAAAACTGTTTTTT
NA,NA,TRBJ2-1,TRBV27,CASSLARSSYNEQFF,TGTGCCAGCAGTTTAGCCCGGAGCTCCTACAATGAGCAGTTCTTC
TRBD2,NA,TRBJ2-7,TRBV10-3,CAIGLREGQYEQYF,TGTGCCATTGGGTTAAGGGAGGGCCAGTACGAGCAGTACTTC
NA,NA,TRBJ2-5,TRBV4-1,CASSRDTQETQYF,TGCGCCAGCAGCCGGGACACCCAAGAGACCCAGTACTTC
TRBD1,once,TRBJ2-3,TRBV2,CASSGAGGRDTQYF,TGTGCCAGCAGTGGGGCAGGGGGCAGGGATACGCAGTATTTT
NA,few,TRBJ1-1,TRBV30,CAWRGRGMNTEAFF,TGTGCCTGGAGGGGGCGAGGCATGAACACTGAAGCTTTCTTT
NA,NA,TRBJ1-1,TRBV15,CATRWGGWPEAFF,TGTGCCACGAGATGGGGGGGCTGGCCTGAAGCTTTCTTT
TRBD1,NA,TRBJ1-2,TRBV6-5,CASRTGTGGFYGYTF,TGTGCCAGCAGGACCGGGACAGGGGGCTTCTATGGCTACACCTTC
NA,NA,TRBJ2-3,TRBV18,CASSPLDSRTDTQYF,TGTGCCAGCTCACCACTTGACAGCCGCACAGATACGCAGTATTTT
NA,NA,TRBJ1-1,TRBV11-2,CASSLDSGKAFF,TGTGCCAGCAGCTTAGATTCAGGGAAAGCTTTCTTT
NA,NA,TRBJ2-3,TRBV28,CASSGHTSDTQYF,TGTGCCAGCTCTGGGCACACATCAGATACGCAGTATTTT
TRBD1,NA,TRBJ2-7,TRBV28,CATRGQTYEQYF,TGTGCCACCCGGGGACAGACCTACGAGCAGTACTTC
NA,NA,TRBJ2-4,TRBV6-5,CASRPTPGRKNIQYF,TGTGCCAGCAGACCCACTCCGGGAAGGAAAAACATTCAGTACTTC
NA,NA,TRBJ1-1,TRBV6-4,CASSEQGNTEAFF,TGTGCCAGCAGTGAGCAGGGGAACACTGAAGCTTTCTTT
NA,NA,TRBJ1-2,TRBV6-1,CASSEISDRNGYTF,TGTGCCAGCAGTGAGATCTCAGACAGAAATGGCTACACCTTC
TRBD1,once,TRBJ1-1,TRBV5-4,CASSEQGTFAEAFF,TGTGCCAGCAGCGAACAGGGGACGTTTGCTGAAGCTTTCTTT
TRBD2,NA,TRBJ2-1,TRBV7-9,CASSLARAGGLDEQFF,TGTGCCAGCAGCTTAGCGAGGGCGGGAGGGCTTGATGAGCAGTTCTTC
NA,NA,TRBJ1-1,TRBV29-1,CSATDRLNTEAFF,TGCAGCGCTACCGACAGATTGAACACTGAAGCTTTCTTT
NA,NA,TRBJ2-5,TRBV3-1/TRBV3-2,CASSPSQGRVETQYF,TGTGCCAGCAGCCCTTCCCAGGGGAGGGTAGAGACCCAGTACTTC
NA,NA,TRBJ1-1,TRBV6-5,CASSYLSGVPEAFF,TGTGCCAGCAGTTACTTATCCGGGGTCCCTGAAGCTTTCTTT
NA,few,TRBJ1-5,TRBV19,CASSYGGNQPQHF,TGTGCCAGTAGTTACGGGGGGAATCAGCCCCAGCATTTT
TRBD1,NA,TRBJ1-3,TRBV28,CASSPPRTGGSGNTIYF,TGTGCCAGCAGTCCCCCCCGGACAGGGGGCTCTGGAAACACCATATATTTT
TRBD1,NA,TRBJ1-1,TRBV19,CASSPQGAQGEAFF,TGTGCCAGTAGTCCCCAGGGGGCCCAGGGAGAAGCTTTCTTT
NA,NA,TRBJ2-4,TRBV5-4,CASSSQGTQNIQYF,TGTGCCAGCAGCTCCCAGGGTACCCAAAACATTCAGTACTTC
TRBD1,NA,TRBJ1-4,TRBV30,CAWSVGQGEKLFF,TGTGCCTGGAGTGTCGGACAGGGTGAAAAACTGTTTTTT
TRBD1,NA,TRBJ1-4,TRBV27,CASTPDRGPREKLFF,TGTGCCAGCACCCCGGACAGGGGGCCTCGTGAAAAACTGTTTTTT
TRBD1,NA,TRBJ1-1,TRBV5-1,CATGTGEGTEAFF,TGCGCCACCGGGACAGGGGAGGGCACTGAAGCTTTCTTT
NA,NA,TRBJ1-5,TRBV28,CASSATQGSWQPQHF,TGTGCCAGCAGCGCAACGCAGGGATCGTGGCAGCCCCAGCATTTT
TRBD1,NA,TRBJ1-4,TRBV18,CASSLMRTGPGEKLFF,TGTGCCAGCTCACTGATGCGGACAGGGCCAGGGGAAAAACTGTTTTTT